Each of the 8 T cell receptor beta chains below was sequenced from the same sample in a study of T cells in Graves' hyperthyroidism and ophthalmopathy. Template material for amplifying TCR beta CDR3 regions consisted of RNA transcripts. When the TCR CDR3 underwent first-round RT-PCR, the HTBI primer set was used. One entry per CDR3 protein results from TCRdb running MiXCR on the multiplex PCR reads. Of a few hundred thousand distinct CDR3 sequences listed, about 20% were seen once; the top ten hold 45% to 50%. Sequences were obtained from blood. Every receptor here comes from a woman aged 45-65 years with Graves' hyperthyroidism.

This clonotype appeared many times. The chain employs TRBV3-1 and TRBJ2-7; TRBD2 might be the D (6 bases). Germline V lookup: CDR1 LGHDT, CDR2 YNNKEL (reference sequence). There are 13 residues in the CDR3. V lost 4 bases and J lost 6, with 13 bases in between. Written as DNA, the CDR3 is TGTGCCAGCAGCCTAATCCGGGACTCCGAGCAGTACTTC. It is translated as CASSLIRDSEQYF.

This clonotype came up many times. The chain has TRBV7-6 and TRBJ1-3; D is ambiguous. Between the trimmed V and J ends, which lost 1 base and 0 bases, there was a span of 7 bases. This CDR3 is built from 15 residues. CDR1 SGHVS and CDR2 FNYEAQ come from the germline V gene. As DNA, the CDR3 is TGTGCCAGCAGCTTAGAACAGTCCTCTGGAAACACCATATATTTT. Translating gives CASSLEQSSGNTIYF. Using reference TRBV7-6 and TRBJ1-3 for the parts outside the CDR3, the full variable domain is GAGVSQSPRYKVTKRGQDVALRCDPISGHVSLYWYRQALGQGPEFLTYFNYEAQQDKSGLPNDRFSAERPEGSISTLTIQRTEQRDSAMYRCASSLEQSSGNTIYFGEGSWLTVV.

This clonotype appeared a few times. The rearrangement links TRBV7-9 to TRBJ2-7; D is undetermined. The CDR3 totals 13 residues. Between the trimmed V and J ends, which lost 1 base and 6 bases, there was a span of 10 bases. Germline-derived CDR1 and CDR2 are SEHNR and FQNEAQ (reference sequence). Written as DNA, the CDR3 is TGTGCCAGCAGCTTAGATCCGGGCTCCGAGCAGTACGTC. It specifies CASSLDPGSEQYV.

This clonotype was picked up many times. The chain combines TRBV7-8 with TRBJ2-5, with D possibly TRBD2 on 5 matching bases. CDR1 and CDR2 (germline): SGHVS, FQNEAQ. V was pared by 4 bases and J by 5 bases, with 17 bases between. This CDR3 comprises 15 residues. The CDR3 nucleotides read TGTGCCAGCAGCTACGGCCGGGCGGGTTGGGAGACCCAGTACTTC. It yields the protein CASSYGRAGWETQYF.

This clonotype was seen only a few times. The V and J genes are TRBV3-1 and TRBJ1-1; D is perhaps TRBD1 (6 bases). This CDR3 has 18 amino acids. CDR1 is LGHDT and CDR2 is YNNKEL in the germline V gene (reference sequence). Between the trimmed V and J ends, which lost 0 bases and 1 base, there was a span of 18 bases. The CDR3 is CASSQELGRGAGNTEAFF. CDR3 in DNA: TGTGCCAGCAGCCAAGAGCTTGGGAGGGGGGCCGGGAACACTGAAGCTTTCTTT.

This clonotype was seen ten or more times. The chain joins TRBV30 to TRBJ2-1, with 10 bases that match TRBD2. Trimming cost V 4 bases and J 9 bases; bases outside gene matches: 6. CDR1 and CDR2 from the germline V gene are GTSNPN and SVGIG (reference sequence). CDR3 size: 13 residues. CDR3 sequence: CAWNRAGGREQFF. CDR3 DNA sequence: TGTGCCTGGAATAGAGCGGGAGGGCGTGAGCAGTTCTTC.

The chain is built from TRBV7-2 and TRBJ2-7, with 12 bases matching TRBD2. CDR3 size: 16 residues. Trimming cost V 9 bases and J 0 bases; bases outside gene matches: 9. Germline lookup yields CDR1 SGHTA and CDR2 FQGNSA. CDR3 sequence reads: CASSGGLAGSSYEQYF. The CDR3 nucleotides read TGTGCCAGTTCTGGGGGACTAGCGGGTTCCTCCTACGAGCAGTACTTC.

In this sample, this clonotype turned up many times. This rearrangement joins TRBV7-9 to TRBJ2-7; D gene unclear. The CDR3 extends over 13 amino acids. From germline, CDR1 is SEHNR and CDR2 FQNEAQ (reference sequence). Trimming shortened V by 4 bases and J by 2 bases, and 9 bases separated the two germline ends. The CDR3 sequence is CASSSDGTYEQYF. CDR3 in DNA: TGTGCCAGCAGCTCAGATGGAACCTACGAGCAGTACTTC.